One and the same sample provided the 20 T cell receptor beta chains below, sequenced in a study of STAT5B mutations in CD4+ large granular lymphocyte leukemia. Sequencing used immunoSEQ multiplex PCR; TCRdb keeps in-frame clones, though not all of them. Of 25,000 to 35,000 clones in the sample, around 74% were seen once. The sample consisted of CD4+ T cells from blood buffy coats. These receptors all come from a human donor in good health.

The genes are TRBV6-1 and TRBJ1-2, with unresolved D. V was pared by 8 bases and J by 4 bases, with 8 bases between. The length of the CDR3 is 11 residues. Germline CDR1 is MNHNS and CDR2 is SASEGT. The CDR3 sequence is CASSSVYGYTF. The CDR3 region has the DNA TGTGCCAGCTCCTCTGTCTATGGCTACACCTTC.

The rearrangement uses TRBV9 and TRBJ1-6, with D perhaps TRBD1 (5 bases). The CDR3 spans 15 residues. V was clipped by 0 bases and J by 6 bases, with 10 bases between them. The germline CDR1 and CDR2 sequences are SGDLS and YYNGEE. The CDR3 here is CASSVDSQGNSPLHF. The CDR3 nucleotides are TGTGCCAGCAGCGTAGATTCCCAGGGTAATTCACCCCTCCACTTT.

V usage is TRBV5-1 and J usage is TRBJ2-7, with D possibly TRBD2 on 6 matching bases. CDR1 is SGHRS, CDR2 YFSETQ, per germline. CDR3 length: 15 amino acids. V was shortened by 0 bases and J by 3 bases, with 13 bases between the two germline ends. The CDR3 coding sequence is TGCGCCAGCAGCTTGGAGGAGGGGCACCTCTACGAGCAGTACTTC. This codes for CASSLEEGHLYEQYF.

The chain uses TRBV28 and TRBJ1-4; TRBD1 matches 7 bases. V trimming: 8 bases; J trimming: 1 base; junction bases outside the gene matches: 4. The CDR3 runs to 14 residues. Germline CDR1 and CDR2: MDHEN and SYDVKM. DNA for the CDR3: TGTGCCAGCCTCAGGGGGGGAACTAATGAAAAACTGTTTTTT. This sequence encodes CASLRGGTNEKLFF.

This clone turned up a few times. The chain uses TRBV7-2 and TRBJ2-1, with TRBD2 matching 15 bases. The CDR3 sequence is 15 residues long. Germline V gene lookup returns CDR1 SGHTA and CDR2 FQGNSA. The J segment lost 7 bases and the V segment lost 5 bases, leaving 3 bases of the junction unmatched. CDR3 sequence reads: CASSGTSGGRNEQFF. The CDR3 DNA reads TGTGCCAGCAGCGGGACTAGCGGGGGGCGGAATGAGCAGTTCTTC.

The chain combines TRBV11-3 with TRBJ1-3, with a tentative D call TRBD1 (6 bases). The length of the CDR3 is 15 residues. The V gene's germline CDR1 is SGHNT and CDR2 YENEEA. V shed 5 bases and J shed 2 bases, with 13 bases lying between them. The CDR3 is CASSRMGDTGNTIYF. Written as DNA, the CDR3 is TGTGCCAGCAGCCGGATGGGGGACACTGGAAACACCATATATTTT.

The rearrangement uses TRBV5-6 and TRBJ2-5; the D is unclear. V gave up 0 bases and J gave up 2 bases, with 8 bases separating them. The CDR3 extends over 14 amino acids. The germline CDR1 and CDR2 sequences are SGHDT and YYEEEE. The DNA of the CDR3 is TGTGCCAGCAGCTTGGAAGCTCCGCAAGAGACCCAGTACTTC. Encoded protein: CASSLEAPQETQYF.

This clone appeared once. The CDR3 sequence: CSAKFTDTQYF. DNA for the CDR3: TGCAGTGCTAAGTTCACAGATACGCAGTATTTT. The chain uses TRBV20-1 and TRBJ2-3; D is unresolved. The CDR3 has 11 residues. V dropped 4 bases and J dropped 2 bases, with 4 bases sitting between them. The germline gives CDR1 DFQATT, CDR2 SNEGSKA (reference sequence).

The chain couples TRBV9 to TRBJ2-5, with a tentative D call TRBD2 (7 bases). CDR1 and CDR2 from the germline V gene are SGDLS and YYNGEE. V lost 4 bases and J lost 5, with 15 bases in between. This CDR3 comprises 14 residues. As DNA, the CDR3 is TGTGCCAGCAGCTCTAGAGGGGGGGTGGAGACCCAGTACTTC. Translated: CASSSRGGVETQYF.

The genes are TRBV15 and TRBJ2-2; no clear D gene. V lost 7 bases to trimming and J lost 0 bases, with 9 bases between them. The germline CDR1 and CDR2 sequences are LNHNV and YYDKDF (reference sequence). The CDR3 runs 14 residues. The CDR3 DNA reads as TGTGCCACCAAAGTGGGAACGAACACCGGGGAGCTGTTTTTT. This encodes CATKVGTNTGELFF.

This chain uses TRBV13 with TRBJ2-2; TRBD2 matches at 8 bases. Germline V gene sequence: CDR1 PRHDT, CDR2 FYEKMQ (reference sequence). The CDR3 extends over 15 amino acids. Germline trimming cut 6 bases from V and 7 bases from J; bases unmatched to any gene: 10. CDR3: CASSPREGSVGELFF. The CDR3 nucleotides read TGTGCCAGCAGTCCCCGGGAGGGATCGGTCGGGGAGCTGTTTTTT.

This clone has a single count. This rearrangement joins TRBV7-6 to TRBJ1-1; D ambiguous. CDR1 is SGHVS and CDR2 is FNYEAQ in the germline V gene. V lost 5 bases and J 3 bases, leaving 19 bases between the germline ends. This CDR3 region has 16 residues. CDR3: CASSPAPPGRDTEAFF. Here the CDR3 DNA reads TGTGCCAGCAGCCCGGCTCCGCCGGGTAGGGACACTGAAGCTTTCTTT.

This clone has a handful of counts. The genes are TRBV29-1 and TRBJ2-1, with 11 positions matching TRBD1. The germline V gene has CDR1 SQVTM and CDR2 ANQGSEA. The ends lost 3 bases at V and 8 bases at J; junction bases unmatched: 6. CDR3 length: 14 residues. This chain's CDR3 is CSVEDRGRRDEQFF. CDR3 nucleotide sequence: TGCAGCGTTGAGGACAGGGGGCGAAGAGATGAGCAGTTCTTC.

This chain connects TRBV4-3 to TRBJ1-2; TRBD1 aligns across 7 bases. The CDR3 contains 14 residues. CDR1 and CDR2 (germline): LGHNA, YSLEER. The ends lost 3 bases at V and 8 bases at J; junction bases unmatched: 9. The CDR3 is CASSHEGRGRGYTF. The CDR3 DNA reads TGCGCCAGCAGCCACGAGGGTAGGGGGCGAGGCTACACCTTC.

The rearrangement joins TRBV28 to TRBJ1-1, with D possibly matching TRBD1 (6 bases). This CDR3 spans 16 amino acids. Per germline, CDR1 MDHEN and CDR2 SYDVKM. Trimming removed 3 bases at V and 0 bases at J, with 14 bases between. The CDR3 sequence: CASSFPGALMNTEAFF. CDR3 bases: TGTGCCAGCAGTTTTCCGGGGGCGTTGATGAACACTGAAGCTTTCTTT.

V usage is TRBV18 and J usage is TRBJ2-7, with D perhaps matching TRBD1 (6 bases). The CDR3 is 16 amino acids. Trimming shortened V by 6 bases and J by 0 bases, and 18 bases separated the two germline ends. CDR1 KGHSH and CDR2 LQKENI come from the germline V gene. The CDR3 reads CASSPRTAINSYEQYF. The CDR3 DNA follows: TGTGCCAGCTCCCCTAGGACAGCAATAAACTCCTACGAGCAGTACTTC.

This clone was seen once. The chain couples TRBV19 to TRBJ1-1; possibly TRBD1 for D (5 bases). Germline loops: CDR1 LNHDA, CDR2 SQIVND (reference sequence). The CDR3 is made up of 17 amino acids. Trimming left V 5 bases short and J 3 bases short, with 22 bases between. The CDR3 loop reads CASSPGTGVVRDTEAFF. CDR3 nucleotides: TGTGCCAGTAGTCCCGGGACTGGGGTTGTTCGGGACACTGAAGCTTTCTTT.

The CDR3 spells CASGSHTEAFF. The CDR3 DNA is TGTGCCAGCGGCAGTCACACTGAAGCTTTCTTT. V is TRBV11-3 and J is TRBJ1-1; no definite D call. CDR1 is SGHNT and CDR2 is YENEEA in the germline V gene. The CDR3 covers 11 residues. Trimming took off 8 bases at V and 3 bases at J, with 7 bases between the two ends.

The count of this clone is one. The chain uses TRBV6-1 and TRBJ2-3, with D unclear. The V end lost 1 base, the J end lost 6 bases, and 8 bases lay between the germline ends. Germline CDR1 MNHNS, CDR2 SASEGT. The CDR3 contains 13 residues. The CDR3 spells CASSEEETDTQYF. The CDR3 DNA reads as TGTGCCAGCAGTGAAGAGGAGACCGATACGCAGTATTTT.

The rearrangement joins TRBV30 to TRBJ1-5; D is perhaps TRBD1 (5 bases). Trimming removed 2 bases at V and 5 bases at J, with 16 bases between. Germline V gene data show CDR1 as GTSNPN and CDR2 as SVGIG (reference sequence). This CDR3 is 15 amino acids long. The CDR3 here is CAWSRGRAGDQPQHF. DNA of the CDR3: TGTGCCTGGAGTCGGGGGAGGGCCGGGGATCAGCCCCAGCATTTT.